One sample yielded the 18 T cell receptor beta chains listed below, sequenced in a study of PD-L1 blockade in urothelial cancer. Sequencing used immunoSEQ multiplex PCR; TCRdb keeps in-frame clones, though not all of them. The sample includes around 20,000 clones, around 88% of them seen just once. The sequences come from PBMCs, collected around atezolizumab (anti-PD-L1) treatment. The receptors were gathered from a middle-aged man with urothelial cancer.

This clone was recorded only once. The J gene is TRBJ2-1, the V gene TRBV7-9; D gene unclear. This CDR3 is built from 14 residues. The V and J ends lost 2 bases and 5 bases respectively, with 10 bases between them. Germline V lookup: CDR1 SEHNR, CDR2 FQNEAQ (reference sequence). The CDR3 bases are TGTGCCAGCAGCTTATGGCCAGGTGACAATGAGCAGTTCTTC. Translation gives CASSLWPGDNEQFF. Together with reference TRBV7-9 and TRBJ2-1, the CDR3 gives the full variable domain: DTGVSQNPRHKITKRGQNVTFRCDPISEHNRLYWYRQTLGQGPEFLTYFQNEAQLEKSRLLSDRFSAERPKGSFSTLEIQRTEQGDSAMYLCASSLWPGDNEQFFGPGTRLTVL.

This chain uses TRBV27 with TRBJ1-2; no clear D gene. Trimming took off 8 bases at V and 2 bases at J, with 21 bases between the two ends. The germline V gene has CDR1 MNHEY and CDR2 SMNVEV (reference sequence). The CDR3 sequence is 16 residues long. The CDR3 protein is CASGLYTGNLNYGYTF. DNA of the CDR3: TGTGCCAGCGGGCTTTATACGGGGAACCTAAACTATGGCTACACCTTC.

The CDR3 loop reads CASSLRGNTGELFF. DNA for the CDR3: TGTGCCAGCAGCTTGCGGGGAAACACCGGGGAGCTGTTTTTT. V is TRBV7-6 and J is TRBJ2-2; maybe TRBD2 (6 bases). The CDR3 has 14 residues. The ends were cut back, 3 bases at V and 2 bases at J, with 7 bases in the middle. The germline CDR1 and CDR2 sequences are SGHVS and FNYEAQ.

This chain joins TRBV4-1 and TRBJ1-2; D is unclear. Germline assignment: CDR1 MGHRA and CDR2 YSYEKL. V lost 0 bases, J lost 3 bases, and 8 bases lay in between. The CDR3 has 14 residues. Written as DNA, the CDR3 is TGCGCCAGCAGCCAAGAGGGCTCTTACTATGGCTACACCTTC. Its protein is CASSQEGSYYGYTF.

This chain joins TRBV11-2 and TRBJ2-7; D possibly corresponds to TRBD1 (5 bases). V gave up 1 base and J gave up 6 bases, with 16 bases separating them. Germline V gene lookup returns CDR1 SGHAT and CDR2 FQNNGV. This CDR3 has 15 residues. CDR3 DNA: TGTGCCAGCAGCTTAGGTTGGGGCGAATTCGGCGAGCAGTACTTC. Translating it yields CASSLGWGEFGEQYF.

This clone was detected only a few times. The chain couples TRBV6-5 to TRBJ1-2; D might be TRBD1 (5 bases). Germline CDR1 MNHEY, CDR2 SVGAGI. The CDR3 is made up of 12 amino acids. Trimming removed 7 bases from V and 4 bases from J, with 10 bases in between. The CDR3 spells CASKADIYGYTF. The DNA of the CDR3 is TGTGCCAGCAAGGCGGACATCTATGGCTACACCTTC.

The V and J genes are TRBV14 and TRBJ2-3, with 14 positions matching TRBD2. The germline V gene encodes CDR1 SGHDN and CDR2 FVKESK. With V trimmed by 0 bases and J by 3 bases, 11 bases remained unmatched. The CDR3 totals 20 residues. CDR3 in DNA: TGTGCCAGCAGCCAAGATGTTTCGACTAGCGGGAGGGCCGGAACAGATACGCAGTATTTT. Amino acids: CASSQDVSTSGRAGTDTQYF. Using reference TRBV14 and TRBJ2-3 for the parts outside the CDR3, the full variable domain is EAGVTQFPSHSVIEKGQTVTLRCDPISGHDNLYWYRRVMGKEIKFLLHFVKESKQDESGMPNNRFLAERTGGTYSTLKVQPAELEDSGVYFCASSQDVSTSGRAGTDTQYFGPGTRLTVL.

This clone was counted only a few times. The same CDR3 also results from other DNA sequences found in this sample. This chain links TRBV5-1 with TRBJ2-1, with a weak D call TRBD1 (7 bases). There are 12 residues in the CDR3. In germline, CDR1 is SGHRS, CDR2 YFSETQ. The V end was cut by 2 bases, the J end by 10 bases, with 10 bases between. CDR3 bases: TGCGCCAGCAGCTTTGGAGGGGGCGAGCAGTTCTTC. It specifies CASSFGGGEQFF.

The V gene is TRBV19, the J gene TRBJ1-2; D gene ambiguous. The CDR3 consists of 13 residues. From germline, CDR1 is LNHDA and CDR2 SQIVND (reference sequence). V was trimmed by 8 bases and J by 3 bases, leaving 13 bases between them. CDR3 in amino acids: CASLGPTDYGYTF. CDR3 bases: TGTGCCAGTCTGGGCCCGACGGACTATGGCTACACCTTC.

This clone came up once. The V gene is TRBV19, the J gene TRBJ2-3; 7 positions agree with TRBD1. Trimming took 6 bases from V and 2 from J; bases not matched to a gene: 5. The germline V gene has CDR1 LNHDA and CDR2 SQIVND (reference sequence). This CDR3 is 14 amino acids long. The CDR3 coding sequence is TGTGCCAGTAGCCGGGACAGCCCCACAGATACGCAGTATTTT. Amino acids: CASSRDSPTDTQYF.

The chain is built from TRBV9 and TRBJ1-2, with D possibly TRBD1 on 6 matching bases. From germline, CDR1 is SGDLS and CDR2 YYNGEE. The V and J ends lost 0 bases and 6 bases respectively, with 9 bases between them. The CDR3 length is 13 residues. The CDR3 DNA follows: TGTGCCAGCAGCGTAGTACAGGGCGATGGCTACACCTTC. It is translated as CASSVVQGDGYTF.

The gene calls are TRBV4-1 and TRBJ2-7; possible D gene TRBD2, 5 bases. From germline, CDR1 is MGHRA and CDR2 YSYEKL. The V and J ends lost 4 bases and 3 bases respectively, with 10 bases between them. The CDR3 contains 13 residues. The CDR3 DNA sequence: TGCGCCAGCAGCCCCCGGGGTTTCTACGAGCAGTACTTC. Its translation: CASSPRGFYEQYF.

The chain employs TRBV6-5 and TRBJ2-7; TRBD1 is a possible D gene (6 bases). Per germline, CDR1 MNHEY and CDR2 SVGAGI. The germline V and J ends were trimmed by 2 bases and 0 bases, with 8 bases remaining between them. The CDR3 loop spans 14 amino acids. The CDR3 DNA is TGTGCCAGCAGTTACGGCAGGGGCTCCTACGAGCAGTACTTC. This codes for CASSYGRGSYEQYF.

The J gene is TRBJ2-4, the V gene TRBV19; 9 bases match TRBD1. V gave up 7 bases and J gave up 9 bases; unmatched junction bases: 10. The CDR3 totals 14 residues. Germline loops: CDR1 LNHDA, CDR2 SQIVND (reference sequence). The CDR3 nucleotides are TGTGCCAGTAAACCGGGACAGGGCTTAGGCATTCAGTACTTC. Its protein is CASKPGQGLGIQYF.

CDR3 DNA: TGTGCCAGCAGTTGGGACAAAGGGAGTGAAAAACTGTTTTTT. Residues: CASSWDKGSEKLFF. The chain combines TRBV2 with TRBJ1-4, with TRBD1 as a possible D gene (6 bases). Trimming pared 5 bases from V and 7 bases from J, leaving 14 bases between. This CDR3 has 14 amino acids. Germline CDR1 is SNHLY and CDR2 is FYNNEI.

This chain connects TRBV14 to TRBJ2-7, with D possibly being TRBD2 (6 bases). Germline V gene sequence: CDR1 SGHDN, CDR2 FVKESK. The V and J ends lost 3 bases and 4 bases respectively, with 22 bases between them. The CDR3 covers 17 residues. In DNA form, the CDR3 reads TGTGCCAGCAGCCACGCGGACCTCGGGACTTACTCGTACGAGCAGTACTTC. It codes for CASSHADLGTYSYEQYF.

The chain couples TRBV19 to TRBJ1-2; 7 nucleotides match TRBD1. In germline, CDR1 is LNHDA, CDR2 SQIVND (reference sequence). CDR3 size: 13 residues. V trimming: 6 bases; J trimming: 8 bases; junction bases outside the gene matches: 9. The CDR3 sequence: CASSRSGGSGYTF. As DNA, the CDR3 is TGTGCCAGTAGCCGATCAGGGGGAAGCGGCTACACCTTC.

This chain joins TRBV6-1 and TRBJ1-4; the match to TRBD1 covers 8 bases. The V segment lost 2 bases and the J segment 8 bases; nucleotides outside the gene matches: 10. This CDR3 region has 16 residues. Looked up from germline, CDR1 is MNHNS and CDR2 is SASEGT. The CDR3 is CASSESSWTGQEKLFF. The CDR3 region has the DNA TGTGCCAGCAGTGAATCCTCCTGGACAGGGCAGGAAAAACTGTTTTTT.